The T cell receptor (beta chain) under discussion was sequenced for a study of regulatory T cells in long-lasting Graves disease. Germline V gene sequence: CDR1 MNHEY, CDR2 SVGEGT. The CDR3 runs 15 residues. The V end lost 2 bases, the J end lost 7 bases, and 17 bases lay between the germline ends. Specified time point: newly diagnosed GD, antithyroid drugs for less than 3 months. The TCR library used RNA extracted from PBMCs. The authors built TCR beta libraries using iRepertoire HTBI primers and Arm-PCR of CDR3 regions. In TCRdb, the multiplex PCR reads were re-called with MiXCR into one record per CDR3 protein. The table shows 410,000 or so distinct CDR3 sequences, with about 16% occurring only once. These sequences were also reported in another study, on T cells in Graves' hyperthyroidism and ophthalmopathy.

This receptor was obtained from a woman in her thirties with Graves disease. This chain uses TRBV6-2 or TRBV6-3 with TRBJ1-2; D gene unclear. Sequences were derived from peripheral blood mononuclear cells (PBMCs), sampled at new diagnosis, from a patient treated with antithyroid drugs. The CDR3 reads CASSYLTPRLSGYTF. The CDR3 DNA is TGTGCCAGCAGTTACCTCACGCCCCGGTTAAGTGGCTACACCTTC.